One and the same sample provided the 25 T cell receptor beta chains below, sequenced in a study of early T cells in non-severe SARS-CoV-2 infection. TCRdb recomputed calls from the 5' RACE reads with MiXCR, one row per CDR3 protein. The sample consists of some 64,000 distinct CDR3 sequences, less than 20% of them appearing once. The specimen was whole blood, collected at baseline. Receptor source: an adult who was a healthcare worker with PCR-confirmed SARS-CoV-2 infection or an uninfected control (not recorded which).

This sequence joins TRBV6-1 and TRBJ2-2; 7 bases are a match to TRBD1. Germline V gene sequence: CDR1 MNHNS, CDR2 SASEGT. V gave up 4 bases and J gave up 5 bases; unmatched junction bases: 4. The CDR3 contains 14 residues. Here the CDR3 DNA reads TGTGCCAGCAGTGCGCTACAGGGGACCGGGGAGCTGTTTTTT. Translation gives CASSALQGTGELFF.

The chain combines TRBV6-5 with TRBJ2-7, with TRBD1 matching over 10 bases. CDR1 and CDR2 from the germline V gene are MNHEY and SVGAGI. This CDR3 region has 14 residues. The ends lost 5 bases at V and 5 bases at J; junction bases unmatched: 6. CDR3 region: CASSPDRGLHEQYF. CDR3 nucleotides: TGTGCCAGCAGTCCTGACAGGGGGCTTCACGAGCAGTACTTC.

There are a few counts of this clonotype. The chain employs TRBV29-1 and TRBJ1-1; D possibly corresponds to TRBD1 (5 bases). The V end was cut by 4 bases, the J end by 1 base, with 7 bases between. The CDR3 loop spans 12 amino acids. Germline CDR1 is SQVTM and CDR2 is ANQGSEA. CDR3 sequence (DNA): TGCAGCGTTGCGGACACGAACACTGAAGCTTTCTTT. Its translation: CSVADTNTEAFF.

V and J are TRBV9 and TRBJ1-2; no reliable D call. Trimming removed 3 bases at V and 3 bases at J, with 12 bases between. In germline, CDR1 is SGDLS, CDR2 YYNGEE. This CDR3 spans 14 amino acids. CDR3 coding DNA: TGTGCCAGCAGCGCGCAAGCAGGTGACTATGGCTACACCTTC. This translates into CASSAQAGDYGYTF.

The rearrangement joins TRBV11-2 to TRBJ2-1, with 8 bases lining up with TRBD2. Trimming at V came to 0 bases and at J to 4 bases, leaving 5 bases not matched to a gene. Germline CDR1 is SGHAT and CDR2 is FQNNGV. The length of the CDR3 is 16 residues. DNA for the CDR3: TGTGCCAGCAGCTTAGATCTGGGACTAGGGTACAATGAGCAGTTCTTC. Its protein product is CASSLDLGLGYNEQFF.

The chain employs TRBV29-1 and TRBJ2-7; D remains ambiguous. The CDR3 length is 10 residues. Germline values: CDR1 SQVTM, CDR2 ANQGSEA. Trimming removed 4 bases from V and 3 bases from J, with 4 bases in between. CDR3 bases: TGCAGCGTTGGGGACTACGAGCAGTACTTC. Translated: CSVGDYEQYF.

This clonotype was seen a few times. The DNA of the CDR3 is TGTGCCAGCAGCATAGGACAGTCTAGCACAGATACGCAGTATTTT. Its protein is CASSIGQSSTDTQYF. J is TRBJ2-3 and V is TRBV7-2, with D possibly matching TRBD1 (6 bases). V was trimmed by 5 bases and J by 0 bases, leaving 12 bases between them. The CDR3 sequence is 15 residues long. Germline V gives CDR1 SGHTA, CDR2 FQGNSA. Filled out from reference TRBV7-2 and TRBJ2-3, the complete variable domain reads GAGVSQSPSNKVTEKGKDVELRCDPISGHTALYWYRQSLGQGLEFLIYFQGNSAPDKSGLPSDRFSAERTGGSVSTLTIQRTQQEDSAVYLCASSIGQSSTDTQYFGPGTRLTVL.

CDR3 DNA: TGTGCCAGCAGCCAATACCGGGGAAGGGGCCAAAACATTCAGTACTTC. This gives the protein CASSQYRGRGQNIQYF. The chain combines TRBV14 with TRBJ2-4; D possibly matches TRBD1 or TRBD2 (5 bases each). The V end lost 2 bases, the J end lost 5 bases, and 16 bases lay between the germline ends. CDR1 is SGHDN and CDR2 is FVKESK in the germline V gene. The CDR3 length is 16 residues.

Many counts were recorded for this clonotype. The genes are TRBV18 and TRBJ2-7, with D maybe TRBD2 (5 bases). This CDR3 comprises 15 residues. Trimming cost V 0 bases and J 2 bases, with 11 bases left between them. Germline V lookup: CDR1 KGHSH, CDR2 LQKENI. CDR3 nucleotides: TGTGCCAGCTCACCACCCAGCGGTAGTCCCTACGAGCAGTACTTC. Protein sequence: CASSPPSGSPYEQYF.

The V gene is TRBV7-2, the J gene TRBJ2-7, with 7 nucleotides matching TRBD2. Germline V CDR1 and CDR2: SGHTA, FQGNSA. The CDR3 is made up of 13 amino acids. The junction had 3 bases not matched to a gene; V was cut back by 5 bases and J by 2 bases. DNA for the CDR3: TGTGCCAGCAGCGGGGGACTACCCTACGAGCAGTACTTC. It yields the protein CASSGGLPYEQYF.

The table lists this clonotype with a few counts. This chain links TRBV5-1 with TRBJ2-5; D perhaps matches TRBD1 (7 bases). This CDR3 contains 15 residues. CDR1 SGHRS and CDR2 YFSETQ come from the germline V gene. Between the trimmed V and J ends, which lost 0 bases and 4 bases, there was a span of 13 bases. The CDR3 DNA follows: TGCGCCAGCAGCTTGGTGGCAGGGGGAGGAGAGACCCAGTACTTC. Protein: CASSLVAGGGETQYF.

This clonotype was picked up many times. This chain connects TRBV7-8 to TRBJ2-1; D is uncertain. Germline CDR1 is SGHVS and CDR2 is FQNEAQ. Trimming removed 2 bases at V and 5 bases at J, with 13 bases between. The CDR3 extends over 15 amino acids. CDR3 bases: TGTGCCAGCAGCTTACTAGGCTTCGAGAACAATGAGCAGTTCTTC. It specifies CASSLLGFENNEQFF. The whole variable domain, filled in from reference TRBV7-8 and TRBJ2-1, reads GAGVSQSPRYKVAKRGQDVALRCDPISGHVSLFWYQQALGQGPEFLTYFQNEAQLDKSGLPSDRFFAERPEGSVSTLKIQRTQQEDSAVYLCASSLLGFENNEQFFGPGTRLTVL.

The CDR3 DNA sequence: TGTGCCAGCAGTGAAGCGACTCGGCACAAGGCCTCCTACAATGAGCAGTTCTTC. This codes for CASSEATRHKASYNEQFF. The chain has TRBV2 and TRBJ2-1; D remains unclear. V was shortened by 0 bases and J by 0 bases, with 15 bases between the two germline ends. CDR3 size: 18 residues. Looked up from germline, CDR1 is SNHLY and CDR2 is FYNNEI.

A few counts support this clonotype. The V call is TRBV5-5, the J call TRBJ1-1, with D possibly matching TRBD1 (5 bases). CDR1 and CDR2 from the germline V gene are SGHKS and YYEKEE (reference sequence). The CDR3 is 13 residues long. The V and J ends lost 4 bases and 1 base respectively, with 8 bases between them. The CDR3 DNA follows: TGTGCCAGCAGCGGGGGTACGAACACTGAAGCTTTCTTT. It encodes CASSGGTNTEAFF.

The V and J genes are TRBV20-1 and TRBJ1-3; weak D call: TRBD1 (5 bases). Germline CDR1 is DFQATT and CDR2 is SNEGSKA (reference sequence). This CDR3 comprises 16 residues. Trimming removed 2 bases at V and 4 bases at J, with 18 bases between. CDR3 bases: TGCAGTGCTAGACTCTCAGCGGGGGGATCCGGAAACACCATATATTTT. This gives the protein CSARLSAGGSGNTIYF.

This clonotype showed up just a few times. V gene TRBV3-2 combines with J gene TRBJ1-5; the table's D call of TRBD1 was not tested on the DNA. TRBV3-2 is classified as a pseudogene. The CDR3 loop spans 16 amino acids. CDR3 nucleotides: TGTGCCAGCAGCCAAGATCAACGGGACAGAAATCAGCCCCAGCATTTT. It yields the protein CASSQDQRDRNQPQHF.

J is TRBJ1-1 and V is TRBV30, with D maybe TRBD1 (5 bases). This CDR3 spans 13 amino acids. The V and J ends lost 3 bases and 0 bases respectively, with 8 bases between them. CDR1 and CDR2 from the germline V gene are GTSNPN and SVGIG (reference sequence). The CDR3 bases are TGTGCCTGGAGGGAGGGGATGAACACTGAAGCTTTCTTT. It encodes CAWREGMNTEAFF.

J is TRBJ2-1 and V is TRBV6-5, with 9 positions matching TRBD2. With V trimmed by 0 bases and J by 6 bases, 0 bases remained unmatched. The CDR3 is made up of 14 amino acids. The germline V gene encodes CDR1 MNHEY and CDR2 SVGAGI. The CDR3 sequence is CASSYSSGGNEQFF. The CDR3 coding sequence is TGTGCCAGCAGTTACTCTAGCGGGGGCAATGAGCAGTTCTTC.

This clonotype was counted many times. This chain connects TRBV6-6 to TRBJ2-1; TRBD2 matches 12 bases. The germline V gene has CDR1 MNHNY and CDR2 SVGAGI (reference sequence). With V trimmed by 2 bases and J by 8 bases, 7 bases remained unmatched. The CDR3 length is 16 residues. The CDR3 loop is CASSYELAGGRDEQFF. CDR3 sequence (DNA): TGTGCCAGCAGTTACGAACTAGCGGGGGGCAGGGATGAGCAGTTCTTC.

J is TRBJ2-3 and V is TRBV7-2; 7 nucleotides align to TRBD1. The germline gives CDR1 SGHTA, CDR2 FQGNSA. V shed 1 base and J 3 bases; nucleotides not matched to a gene: 7. The CDR3 consists of 16 residues. DNA of the CDR3: TGTGCCAGCAGCTTAGGAGGGGGCAGAGCAACAGATACGCAGTATTTT. The encoded protein is CASSLGGGRATDTQYF.

The chain has TRBV29-1 and TRBJ2-7; TRBD2 agrees at 8 bases. Germline V CDR1 and CDR2: SQVTM, ANQGSEA. Trimming took 2 bases from V and 3 from J; bases not matched to a gene: 6. The CDR3 contains 14 residues. Written as DNA, the CDR3 is TGCAGCGTTGAACTTGCGGGAGGCCTCTACGAGCAGTACTTC. Protein sequence: CSVELAGGLYEQYF.

Concerning this clonotype itself: An end of the junction does not agree with germline; a read error may underlie this. The chain is built from TRBV30 and TRBJ1-1; TRBD1 aligns across 8 bases. CDR3 size: 14 residues. The germline gives CDR1 GTSNPN, CDR2 SVGIG (reference sequence). The CDR3 here is CARSKGTGNTEAFF. The DNA for the CDR3 is TGTGCCCGGAGTAAGGGGACAGGGAACACTGAAGCTTTCTTT.

This rearrangement joins TRBV12-3 or TRBV12-4 to TRBJ1-5, with TRBD1 identical over 8 bases. This CDR3 is 14 amino acids long. Trimming at V came to 6 bases and at J to 6 bases, leaving 7 bases not matched to a gene. The DNA of the CDR3 is TGTGCCAGCAGCTCGACAGGGGATGTTCAGCCCCAGCATTTT. Encoded protein: CASSSTGDVQPQHF.

This clonotype was observed a few times. The V call is TRBV24-1, the J call TRBJ1-2; D gene unclear. Germline CDR1 and CDR2: KGHDR and SFDVKD. The CDR3 is 12 residues long. Trimming cost V 3 bases and J 7 bases, with 8 bases left between them. The CDR3 is CATSDEGSGYTF. CDR3 nucleotides: TGTGCCACCAGTGATGAGGGCTCTGGCTACACCTTC.

This clonotype was detected ten times or more. The chain carries TRBV5-1 and TRBJ2-7; a possible D gene is TRBD1 (7 bases). The V end was cut by 4 bases, the J end by 3 bases, with 14 bases between. CDR1 SGHRS and CDR2 YFSETQ come from the germline V gene. The CDR3 spans 14 residues. This CDR3 reads CASSIRGTVYEQYF. CDR3 DNA: TGCGCCAGCAGCATACGGGGGACAGTCTACGAGCAGTACTTC.